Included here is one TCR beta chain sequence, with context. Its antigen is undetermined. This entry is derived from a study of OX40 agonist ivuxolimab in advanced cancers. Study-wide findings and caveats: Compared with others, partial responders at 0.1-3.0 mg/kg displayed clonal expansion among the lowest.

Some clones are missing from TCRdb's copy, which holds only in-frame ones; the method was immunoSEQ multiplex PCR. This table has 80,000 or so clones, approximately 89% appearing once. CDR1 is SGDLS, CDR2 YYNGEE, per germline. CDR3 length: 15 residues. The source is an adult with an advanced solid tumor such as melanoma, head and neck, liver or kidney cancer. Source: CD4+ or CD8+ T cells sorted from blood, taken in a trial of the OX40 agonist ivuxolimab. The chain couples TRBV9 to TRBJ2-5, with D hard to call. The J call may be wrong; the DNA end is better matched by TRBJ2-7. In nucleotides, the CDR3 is TGTGCCAGCAGCGTAGAGTCCGCGACTTTCTACGAGCAGTACTTC. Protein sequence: CASSVESATFYEQYF.